This entry lists 12 T cell receptor beta chains sequenced from one sample in a study of regulatory T cells in long-lasting Graves disease. The time point: persistent/refractory GD, antithyroid drugs over 5 years with positive TRAb. The TCR library used RNA extracted from PBMCs. The TCR beta library used iRepertoire HTBI primers with Arm-PCR amplification of CDR3. TCRdb analysed the multiplex PCR reads with MiXCR anew, one entry per CDR3 protein. The table has a few hundred thousand distinct CDR3 sequences, about 25% seen once. This specimen consisted of peripheral blood mononuclear cells (PBMCs), obtained when the disease was refractory, from a patient treated with antithyroid drugs. The receptor source for this set is a female donor with Graves disease.

The CDR3 DNA is TGTGCCAGCAGCTTAGCCGACCACGAGCAGTACTTC. Amino acid sequence: CASSLADHEQYF. This chain links TRBV7-9 with TRBJ2-7; D is unresolved. The CDR3 consists of 12 residues. Germline CDR1 and CDR2: SEHNR and FQNEAQ (reference sequence). The V end was cut by 0 bases, the J end by 5 bases, with 5 bases between.

Many counts were recorded for this clonotype. The V gene is TRBV12-3 or TRBV12-4, the J gene TRBJ2-7; D might be TRBD2 (6 bases). This CDR3 is 13 amino acids long. V dropped 3 bases and J dropped 4 bases, with 10 bases sitting between them. The CDR3 reads CASSLGLRYEQYF. In DNA, the CDR3 is TGTGCCAGCAGTTTGGGACTTCGATACGAGCAGTACTTC.

There are many counts of this clonotype. The V call is TRBV30, the J call TRBJ2-5, with 7 positions matching TRBD2. The CDR3 totals 13 residues. Germline values: CDR1 GTSNPN, CDR2 SVGIG (reference sequence). V was clipped by 8 bases and J by 6 bases; unmatched bases: 12. The CDR3 DNA sequence: TGTGCCCGGGCACCTAGCGGTTCAAAGACCCAGTACTTC. It encodes CARAPSGSKTQYF.

This clonotype was counted between two and nine times. The chain employs TRBV28 and TRBJ1-1; tentatively, D is TRBD1 (6 bases). Germline CDR1 reads MDHEN; CDR2 reads SYDVKM. The CDR3 contains 14 residues. V lost 4 bases to trimming and J lost 6 bases, with 15 bases between them. This CDR3 is CASSYSRGPAEAFF. CDR3 in DNA: TGTGCCAGCAGTTACTCCAGGGGTCCGGCTGAAGCTTTCTTT.

The chain links TRBV27 to TRBJ1-6; the match to TRBD1 covers 10 bases. There are 19 residues in the CDR3. Germline CDR1 is MNHEY and CDR2 is SMNVEV (reference sequence). V lost 5 bases, J lost 0 bases, and 10 bases stayed unmatched. CDR3 protein: CASSRKGTGESSYNSPLHF. CDR3 bases: TGTGCCAGCAGTCGAAAAGGGACAGGGGAAAGCTCCTATAATTCACCCCTCCACTTT.

Ten or more counts support this clonotype. The chain uses TRBV6-1 and TRBJ2-7; D not resolved. CDR1 is MNHNS, CDR2 SASEGT, per germline. The CDR3 is made up of 14 amino acids. Between the trimmed V and J ends, which lost 7 bases and 2 bases, there was a span of 15 bases. DNA of the CDR3: TGTGCCAGCACTAGTGGGTCGTCCCCCTACGAGCAGTACTTC. Translated: CASTSGSSPYEQYF.

This clonotype was found many times. The rearrangement joins TRBV6-2 or TRBV6-3 to TRBJ1-3, with D possibly being TRBD1 (5 bases). V lost 0 bases, J lost 4 bases, and 10 bases lay in between. The length of the CDR3 is 15 residues. Germline CDR1 reads MNHEY; CDR2 reads SVGEGT. CDR3 residues: CASSYSRDVGNTIYF. DNA for the CDR3: TGTGCCAGCAGTTACTCCAGGGATGTCGGAAACACCATATATTTT.

This clonotype has ten or more counts. The V gene is TRBV2, the J gene TRBJ1-2, with TRBD1 identical over 9 bases. The V gene's germline CDR1 is SNHLY and CDR2 FYNNEI. This CDR3 is built from 15 residues. V was pared by 3 bases and J by 3 bases, with 5 bases of the junction left unmatched. The CDR3 DNA reads as TGTGCCAGCAGTGACGGACAGGGGAGGCACTATGGCTACACCTTC. Amino acids: CASSDGQGRHYGYTF. The variable domain in full, with the rest retrieved from reference TRBV2 and TRBJ1-2, is EPEVTQTPSHQVTQMGQEVILRCVPISNHLYFYWYRQILGQKVEFLVSFYNNEISEKSEIFDDQFSVERPDGSNFTLKIRSTKLEDSAMYFCASSDGQGRHYGYTFGSGTRLTVV.

This clonotype was seen ten or more times. The V call is TRBV20-1, the J call TRBJ2-5, with D hard to call. The germline V gene encodes CDR1 DFQATT and CDR2 SNEGSKA (reference sequence). V lost 3 bases to trimming and J lost 2 bases, with 1 base between them. The CDR3 totals 10 residues. The CDR3 nucleotides read TGCAGTGCTAGTCAAGAGACCCAGTACTTC. Translated: CSASQETQYF.

The rearrangement joins TRBV5-1 to TRBJ2-7; 7 nucleotides line up with TRBD2. Per germline, CDR1 SGHRS and CDR2 YFSETQ. V was clipped by 5 bases and J by 3 bases; unmatched bases: 8. This CDR3 spans 14 amino acids. CDR3 sequence: CASSPPGLLYEQYF. The CDR3 DNA sequence: TGCGCCAGCAGTCCCCCGGGACTACTCTACGAGCAGTACTTC.

The chain employs TRBV7-9 and TRBJ1-2; unclear D gene. From germline, CDR1 is SEHNR and CDR2 FQNEAQ (reference sequence). The CDR3 consists of 15 residues. The germline V and J ends were trimmed by 4 bases and 2 bases, with 14 bases remaining between them. The DNA of the CDR3 is TGTGCCAGCAGCTCTGGTAGCTCCCAGAACTATGGCTACACCTTC. Its protein product is CASSSGSSQNYGYTF.

The gene calls are TRBV30 and TRBJ1-2; D is unclear. Germline-derived CDR1 and CDR2 are GTSNPN and SVGIG (reference sequence). V dropped 4 bases and J dropped 0 bases, with 12 bases sitting between them. The CDR3 covers 14 residues. CDR3 sequence reads: CAWNPTAPNYGYTF. CDR3 sequence (DNA): TGTGCCTGGAACCCGACGGCTCCTAACTATGGCTACACCTTC. Combining the CDR3 with reference TRBV30 and TRBJ1-2 gives the whole variable domain SQTIHQWPATLVQPVGSPLSLECTVEGTSNPNLYWYRQAAGRGLQLLFYSVGIGQISSEVPQNLSASRPQDRQFILSSKKLLLSDSGFYLCAWNPTAPNYGYTFGSGTRLTVV.